This TCR beta chain was profiled in a study of vaccination and CD4 T cells after COVID-19. Across the study: Diagnosis preceded the drawing of post-COVID samples by a median approximately 110 days (range 35 to 161). Cellular stimulation was performed using overlapping spike peptides derived from SARS-CoV-2, HCoV-NL63, HCoV-OC43 and HCoV-229E.

Germline CDR1 MNHNS, CDR2 SASEGT. Trimming removed 8 bases at V and 0 bases at J, with 8 bases between. This CDR3 is 13 amino acids long. There are a few counts of this clonotype. Its specificity is not known. Cultured CD4+ T-cell DNA underwent Oncomine TCR Beta short-read sequencing. Each CDR3 protein gets one entry after TCRdb re-called the PCR reads with MiXCR. Of approximately 22,000 distinct CDR3 sequences listed, about 43% are singletons. The sample's time point: late sampling 161 to 241 days after vaccination in a few convalescent patients. The treatment here: approximately 9-day PBMC culture with coronavirus spike peptide pools or control peptides (ViraFEST assay). First, ViraFEST expanded antigen-specific T cells with peptide pools, and next it sequenced the TCRs.

The chain couples TRBV6-1 to TRBJ1-5; D ambiguous. This receptor was taken from a human donor who had recovered from COVID-19. The sample in question was CD4+ T cells from blood, cultured in vitro, obtained about 7 months after SARS-CoV-2 vaccination. The CDR3 loop reads CASLGHSNQPQHF. The CDR3 nucleotides are TGTGCCAGCCTGGGCCATAGCAATCAGCCCCAGCATTTT.